One and the same sample provided the 5 T cell receptor beta chains below, sequenced in a study of T cells after yellow fever vaccination. TCRdb re-derived calls from the 5' RACE reads in MiXCR, one entry per CDR3 protein. Of around 340,000 distinct CDR3 sequences in the sample, around 12% were seen once. The sequencing here drew on CD4+ T cells sorted from PBMCs, taken 15 days after the yellow fever booster vaccination. The receptor source for this set is a man aged 18 to 29 who received the YFV17D yellow fever vaccine.

V gene TRBV12-3 or TRBV12-4 combines with J gene TRBJ2-7; D is perhaps TRBD1 or TRBD2 (5 bases each). The CDR3 is made up of 14 amino acids. Trimming took off 2 bases at V and 4 bases at J, with 12 bases between the two ends. DNA for the CDR3: TGTGCCAGCAGTTTACACGGGACGGATTACGAGCAGTACGTC. Translating gives CASSLHGTDYEQYV.

J is TRBJ2-3 and V is TRBV5-1, with no clear D. CDR1 and CDR2 from the germline V gene are SGHRS and YFSETQ. Trimming took 0 bases from V and 4 from J, leaving 9 bases between them. The CDR3 has 14 amino acids. CDR3 nucleotides: TGCGCCAGCAGCTTGGACAGCACAGCAGATACGCAGTATTTT. Encoded protein: CASSLDSTADTQYF.

The chain uses TRBV10-3 and TRBJ2-3; 9 bases map to TRBD2. Trimming at V came to 2 bases and at J to 6 bases, leaving 15 bases not matched to a gene. CDR3 length: 18 amino acids. Germline lookup yields CDR1 ENHRY and CDR2 SYGVKD. This CDR3 reads CAISETVASGASRDTQYF. The CDR3 region has the DNA TGTGCCATCAGTGAGACGGTCGCTAGCGGGGCGAGTAGGGATACGCAGTATTTT.

This chain links TRBV29-1 with TRBJ2-5, with 7 bases that match TRBD1. The CDR3 runs to 13 residues. Germline CDR1 is SQVTM and CDR2 is ANQGSEA. The trim removed 4 bases at V and 4 bases at J, leaving 6 bases unmatched. DNA of the CDR3: TGCAGCGTTGGACAGGGCCGGGGAGAGACCCAGTACTTC. Translation: CSVGQGRGETQYF.

The chain links TRBV5-1 to TRBJ2-5; 10 positions agree with TRBD2. CDR3 length equals 16 residues. The junction had 11 bases not matched to a gene; V was cut back by 4 bases and J by 5 bases. Germline CDR1 SGHRS, CDR2 YFSETQ. CDR3 in amino acids: CASSPRPSGGAETQYF. As DNA, the CDR3 is TGCGCCAGCAGCCCTAGACCCAGCGGGGGGGCCGAGACCCAGTACTTC.